This T cell receptor (beta chain) was retrieved from a study of T cell responses to AZD1222 COVID-19 vaccine. Findings of the study overall: Vaccination with two AZD1222 doses was followed by a rise in Spike-specific TCR breadth and depth. Baseline seropositives among AZD1222 recipients totaled only five to seven.

Libraries were prepared by immunoSEQ multiplex PCR; TCRdb keeps only in-frame clonotypes and omits some of them. The sample has about 180,000 clones; 85% to 90% are singletons. In regard to this clone: Its target is unknown.

The clonotype was recovered from an adult in good health. This material consisted of peripheral blood, taken on day 0 of AZD1222 vaccination.

CDR3 in DNA: TGTGCCAGCACCGCACTGGGGGGGGCAGCTGGAAACACCATATATTTT. This gives the protein CASTALGGAAGNTIYF. The V and J genes are TRBV7-9 and TRBJ1-3; a possible D gene is TRBD1 (6 bases). Germline V lookup: CDR1 SEHNR, CDR2 FQNEAQ (reference sequence). The V gene lost 7 bases and the J gene lost 2 bases, with 18 bases spanning the gap. This CDR3 contains 16 residues.